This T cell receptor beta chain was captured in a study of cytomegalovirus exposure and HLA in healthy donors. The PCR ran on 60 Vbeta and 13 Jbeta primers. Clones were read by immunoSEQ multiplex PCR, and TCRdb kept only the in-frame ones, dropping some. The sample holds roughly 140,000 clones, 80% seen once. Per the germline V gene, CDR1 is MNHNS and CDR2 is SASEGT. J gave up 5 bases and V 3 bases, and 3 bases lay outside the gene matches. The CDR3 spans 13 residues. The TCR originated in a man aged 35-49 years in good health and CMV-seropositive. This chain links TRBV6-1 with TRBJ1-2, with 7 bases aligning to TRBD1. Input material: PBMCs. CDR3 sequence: CASSERTGYGYTF. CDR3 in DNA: TGTGCCAGCAGTGAGAGGACAGGATATGGCTACACCTTC.